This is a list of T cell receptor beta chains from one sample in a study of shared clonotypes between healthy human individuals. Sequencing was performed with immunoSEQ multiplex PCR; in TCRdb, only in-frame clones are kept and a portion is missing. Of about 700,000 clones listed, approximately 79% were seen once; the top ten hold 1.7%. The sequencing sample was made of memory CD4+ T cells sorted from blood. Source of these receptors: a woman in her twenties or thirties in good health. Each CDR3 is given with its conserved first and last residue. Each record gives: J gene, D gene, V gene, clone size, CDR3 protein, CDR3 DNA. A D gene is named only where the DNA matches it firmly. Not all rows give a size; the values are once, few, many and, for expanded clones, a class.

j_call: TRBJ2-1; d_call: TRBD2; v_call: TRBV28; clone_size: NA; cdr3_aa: CASRSGTINEQFF; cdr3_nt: TGTGCCAGCAGGTCCGGGACTATAAATGAGCAGTTCTTC
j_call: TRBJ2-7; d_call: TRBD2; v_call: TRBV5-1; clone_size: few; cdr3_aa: CASSSIAGNTYEQYF; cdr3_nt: TGCGCCAGCAGCTCCATAGCGGGGAACACCTACGAGCAGTACTTC
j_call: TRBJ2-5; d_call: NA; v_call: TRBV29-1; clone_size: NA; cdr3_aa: CSVDTGIGETQYF; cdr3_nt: TGCAGCGTTGATACCGGTATAGGCGAGACCCAGTACTTC
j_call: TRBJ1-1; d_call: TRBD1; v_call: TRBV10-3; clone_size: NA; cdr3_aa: CAISALMGQTMNTEAFF; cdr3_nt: TGTGCCATCAGTGCTTTAATGGGACAGACTATGAACACTGAAGCTTTCTTT
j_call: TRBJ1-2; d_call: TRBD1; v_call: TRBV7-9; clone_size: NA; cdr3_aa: CASSVGQAYGYTF; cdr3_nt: TGTGCCAGCAGCGTGGGACAGGCATATGGCTACACCTTC
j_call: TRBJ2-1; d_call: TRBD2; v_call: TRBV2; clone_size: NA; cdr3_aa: CASSDGVSGSSYNEQFF; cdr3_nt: TGTGCCAGCAGTGATGGGGTTAGCGGGAGCTCCTACAATGAGCAGTTCTTC
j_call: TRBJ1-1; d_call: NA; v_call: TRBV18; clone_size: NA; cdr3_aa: CASSPQGQGNTEAFF; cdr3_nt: TGTGCCAGCTCACCACAGGGCCAGGGGAACACTGAAGCTTTCTTT
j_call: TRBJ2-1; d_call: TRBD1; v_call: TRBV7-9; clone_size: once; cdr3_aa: CASVPGQTLNEQFF; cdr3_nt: TGTGCCAGCGTACCGGGACAGACACTTAATGAGCAGTTCTTC
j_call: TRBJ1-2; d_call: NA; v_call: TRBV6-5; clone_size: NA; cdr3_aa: CASSYSNRVDYGYTF; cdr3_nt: TGTGCCAGCAGTTACTCTAACAGGGTTGACTATGGCTACACCTTC
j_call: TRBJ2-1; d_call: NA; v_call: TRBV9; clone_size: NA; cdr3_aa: CASSVRGRAAGNEQFF; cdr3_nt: TGTGCCAGCAGCGTAAGGGGCAGGGCGGCGGGCAATGAGCAGTTCTTC
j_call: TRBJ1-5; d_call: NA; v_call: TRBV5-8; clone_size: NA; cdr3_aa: CASGGISNQPQHF; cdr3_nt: TGTGCCAGCGGTGGGATATCCAATCAGCCCCAGCATTTT
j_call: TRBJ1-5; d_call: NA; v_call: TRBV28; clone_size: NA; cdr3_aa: CASGSGGGDSNQPQHF; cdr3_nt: TGTGCCAGTGGCAGTGGAGGAGGAGATAGCAATCAGCCCCAGCATTTT
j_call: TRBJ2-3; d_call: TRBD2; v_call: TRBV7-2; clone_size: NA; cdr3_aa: CASRPPGLAMDTQYF; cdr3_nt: TGTGCCAGCCGACCCCCGGGACTAGCGATGGATACGCAGTATTTT
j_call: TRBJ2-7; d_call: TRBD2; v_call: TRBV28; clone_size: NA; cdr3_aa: CASSRPGRGSYEQYF; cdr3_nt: TGTGCCAGCAGTCGCCCCGGGAGGGGATCCTACGAGCAGTACTTC
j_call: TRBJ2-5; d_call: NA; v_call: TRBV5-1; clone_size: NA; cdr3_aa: CASSLGQGNKEETQYF; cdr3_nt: TGCGCCAGCAGCTTGGGCCAGGGGAATAAAGAAGAGACCCAGTACTTC
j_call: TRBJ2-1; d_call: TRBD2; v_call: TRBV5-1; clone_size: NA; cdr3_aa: CASSLTSGSNEQFF; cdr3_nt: TGCGCCAGCAGCTTGACTAGCGGGAGTAATGAGCAGTTCTTC
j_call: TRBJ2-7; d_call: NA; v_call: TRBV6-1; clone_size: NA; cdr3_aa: CASSEVYYEQYF; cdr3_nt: TGTGCCAGCAGTGAGGTTTACTACGAGCAGTACTTC
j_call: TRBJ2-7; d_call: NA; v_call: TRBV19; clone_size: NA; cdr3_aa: CASSSVFASSYEQYF; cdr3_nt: TGTGCCAGTAGTTCGGTCTTTGCCAGCTCCTACGAGCAGTACTTC
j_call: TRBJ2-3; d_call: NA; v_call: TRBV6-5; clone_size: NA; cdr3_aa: CASRPGLLNPDTQYF; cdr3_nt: TGTGCCAGCAGGCCGGGACTCCTGAATCCAGATACGCAGTATTTT
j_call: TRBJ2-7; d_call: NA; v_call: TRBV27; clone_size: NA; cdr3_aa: CASSPKGQSYEQYF; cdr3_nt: TGTGCCAGCAGTCCCAAGGGCCAGTCCTACGAGCAGTACTTC
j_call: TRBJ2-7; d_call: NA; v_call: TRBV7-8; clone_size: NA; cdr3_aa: CASSPTGDEQYF; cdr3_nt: TGTGCCAGCAGCCCTACGGGGGACGAGCAGTACTTC
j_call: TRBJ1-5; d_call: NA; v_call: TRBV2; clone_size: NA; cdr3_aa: CASSVLQGEGNQPQHF; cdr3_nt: TGTGCCAGCAGCGTTCTACAGGGAGAGGGCAATCAGCCCCAGCATTTT
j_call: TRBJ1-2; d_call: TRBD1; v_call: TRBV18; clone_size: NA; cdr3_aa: CASSDGQGGIYGYTF; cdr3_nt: TGTGCCAGCTCGGACGGACAGGGGGGGATCTATGGCTACACCTTC
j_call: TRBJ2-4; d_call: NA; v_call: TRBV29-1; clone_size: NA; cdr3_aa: CSVDVSGNIQYF; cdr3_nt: TGCAGCGTTGATGTATCCGGGAACATTCAGTACTTC
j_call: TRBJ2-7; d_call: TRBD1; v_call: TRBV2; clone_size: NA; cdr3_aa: CASRGDREIDEQYF; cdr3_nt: TGTGCCAGCAGGGGGGACAGGGAGATTGACGAGCAGTACTTC
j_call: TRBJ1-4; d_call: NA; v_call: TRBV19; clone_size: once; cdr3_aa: CASSWEDSRGKLFF; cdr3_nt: TGTGCCAGTAGCTGGGAGGACAGTCGCGGGAAACTGTTTTTT
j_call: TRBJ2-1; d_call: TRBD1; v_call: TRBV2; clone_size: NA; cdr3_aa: CASSPGQTYNEQFF; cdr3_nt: TGTGCCAGCAGTCCGGGACAGACATACAATGAGCAGTTCTTC
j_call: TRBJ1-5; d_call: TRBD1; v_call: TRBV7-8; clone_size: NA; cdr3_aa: CASSPGTVNQPQHF; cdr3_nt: TGTGCCAGCAGCCCCGGGACAGTCAATCAGCCCCAGCATTTT
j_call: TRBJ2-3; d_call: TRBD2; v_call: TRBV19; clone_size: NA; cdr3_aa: CASRASGVLDTQYF; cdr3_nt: TGTGCCAGTAGGGCTAGCGGAGTTTTGGATACGCAGTATTTT
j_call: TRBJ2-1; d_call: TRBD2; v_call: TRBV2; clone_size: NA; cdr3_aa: CASSGVVRLAIYNEQFF; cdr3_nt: TGTGCCAGCAGTGGGGTGGTTAGACTAGCTATCTACAATGAGCAGTTCTTC
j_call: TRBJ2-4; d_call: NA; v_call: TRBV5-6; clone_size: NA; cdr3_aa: CASSFFAPRLKNIQYF; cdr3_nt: TGTGCCAGCAGCTTTTTCGCGCCTCGGTTAAAAAACATTCAGTACTTC
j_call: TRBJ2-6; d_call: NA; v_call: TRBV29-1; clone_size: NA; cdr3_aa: CSVNRDSGANVLTF; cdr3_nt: TGCAGCGTAAACAGGGACTCTGGGGCCAACGTCCTGACTTTC
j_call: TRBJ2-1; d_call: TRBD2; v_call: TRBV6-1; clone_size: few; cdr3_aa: CASSTGTSGYNEQFF; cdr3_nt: TGTGCCAGCAGCACCGGGACTAGCGGTTACAATGAGCAGTTCTTC
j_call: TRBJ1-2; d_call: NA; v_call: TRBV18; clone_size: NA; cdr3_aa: CASSLGKHGYTF; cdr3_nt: TGTGCCAGCTCACTAGGGAAGCATGGCTACACCTTC
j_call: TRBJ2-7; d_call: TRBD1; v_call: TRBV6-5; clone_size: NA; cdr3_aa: CASSPGGYEQYF; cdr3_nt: TGTGCCAGCAGCCCAGGGGGCTACGAGCAGTACTTC
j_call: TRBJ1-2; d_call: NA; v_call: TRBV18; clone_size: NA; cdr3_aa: CASSPQGGGYGYTF; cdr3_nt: TGTGCCAGCTCACCACAAGGGGGAGGCTATGGCTACACCTTC
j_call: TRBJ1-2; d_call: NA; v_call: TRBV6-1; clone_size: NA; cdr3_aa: CASSVEGLANYGYTF; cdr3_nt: TGTGCCAGCAGTGTCGAGGGACTTGCTAACTATGGCTACACCTTC
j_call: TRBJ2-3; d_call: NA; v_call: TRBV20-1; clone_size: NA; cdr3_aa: CSATRGDTQYF; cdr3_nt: TGCAGTGCTACTAGGGGAGATACGCAGTATTTT
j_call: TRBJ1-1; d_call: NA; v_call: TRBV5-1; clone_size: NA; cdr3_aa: CASSPLWGTEAFF; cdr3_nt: TGCGCCAGCAGCCCCTTGTGGGGGACTGAAGCTTTCTTT
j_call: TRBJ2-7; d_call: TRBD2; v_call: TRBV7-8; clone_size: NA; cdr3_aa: CASSLGATSGSREQYF; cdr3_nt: TGTGCCAGCAGCTTAGGGGCGACTAGCGGGAGTCGGGAGCAGTACTTC
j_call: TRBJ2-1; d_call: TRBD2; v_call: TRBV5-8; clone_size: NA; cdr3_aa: CASSRYGTSGSNEQFF; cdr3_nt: TGTGCCAGCAGCCGCTATGGGACTAGCGGGAGCAATGAGCAGTTCTTC